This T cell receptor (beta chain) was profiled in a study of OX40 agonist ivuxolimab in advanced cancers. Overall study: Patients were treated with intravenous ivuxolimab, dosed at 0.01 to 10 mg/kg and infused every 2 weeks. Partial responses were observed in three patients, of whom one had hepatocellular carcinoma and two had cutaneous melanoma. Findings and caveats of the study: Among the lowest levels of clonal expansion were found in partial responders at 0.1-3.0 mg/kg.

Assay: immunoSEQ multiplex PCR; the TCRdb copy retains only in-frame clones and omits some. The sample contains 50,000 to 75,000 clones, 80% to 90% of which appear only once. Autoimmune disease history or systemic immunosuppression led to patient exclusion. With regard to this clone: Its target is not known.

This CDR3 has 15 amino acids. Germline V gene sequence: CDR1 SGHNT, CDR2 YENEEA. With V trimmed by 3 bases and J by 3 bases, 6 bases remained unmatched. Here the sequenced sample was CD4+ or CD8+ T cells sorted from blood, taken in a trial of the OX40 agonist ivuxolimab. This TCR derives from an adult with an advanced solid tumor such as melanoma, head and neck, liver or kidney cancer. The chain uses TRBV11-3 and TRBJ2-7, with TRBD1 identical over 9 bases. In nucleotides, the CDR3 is TGTGCCAGCAGCTTTCCCGGACAGGGGATCTACGAGCAGTACTTC. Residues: CASSFPGQGIYEQYF.